Sequencing of this T cell receptor beta chain was carried out in a study of blood T cell repertoires in COVID-19. Turning to the study itself: Acute and convalescent COVID-19 specimens originated in the United States, Italy and Spain. Sources were T cells, B-cell-depleted T cells, or PBMCs; the material itself was cDNA or gDNA.

The germline gives CDR1 WSHSY, CDR2 SAAADI. The CDR3 extends over 14 amino acids. J gave up 7 bases and V 5 bases, and 9 bases lay outside the gene matches. As originally analysed: Scientists estimated how many nucleated cells there were by amplifying reference gene primers. Generated by immunoSEQ multiplex PCR, the TCRdb table keeps only in-frame clones and is missing some. That table supplies the V and J calls and clone size; D and trimming were determined from the DNA. The sample holds some 200,000 clones, around 90% seen once. V is TRBV10-2 and J is TRBJ2-7, with TRBD2 matching 9 bases. The sequencing sample was made of peripheral blood. This TCR came from a man aged 18 to 29 with active or convalescent COVID-19. CDR3 region: CASSSIAGEGEQYF. The CDR3 coding sequence is TGCGCCAGCAGTTCGATAGCGGGAGAGGGTGAGCAGTACTTC.